The T cell receptor (beta chain) described here comes from a study of glioma-infiltrating T cells after dendritic cell vaccination. The germline V gene has CDR1 KGHSH and CDR2 LQKENI. The CDR3 covers 16 residues. V shed 5 bases and J 5 bases; nucleotides not matched to a gene: 14. Sequencing used immunoSEQ multiplex PCR; TCRdb keeps in-frame clones, though not all of them. The top ten clones hold 7.8% of a sample with 30,000 to 40,000 clones, almost 85% of them seen once. This chain uses TRBV18 with TRBJ2-7; 8 bases agree with TRBD2. Sequenced material: blood, taken before dendritic cell vaccination. The receptor comes from a human donor with glioblastoma. CDR3: CASSGTGTRSLHEQYF. CDR3 DNA sequence: TGTGCCAGCTCAGGAACCGGGACTAGGAGCCTTCACGAGCAGTACTTC.